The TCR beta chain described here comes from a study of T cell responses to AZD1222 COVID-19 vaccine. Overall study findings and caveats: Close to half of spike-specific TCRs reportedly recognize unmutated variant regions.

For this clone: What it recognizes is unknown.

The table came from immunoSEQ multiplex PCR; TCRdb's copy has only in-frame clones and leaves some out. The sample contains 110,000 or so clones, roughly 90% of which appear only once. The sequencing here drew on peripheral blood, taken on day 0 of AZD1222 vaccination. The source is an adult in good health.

The CDR3 protein is CASSSKESGELFF. CDR3 DNA: TGTGCCAGCAGTTCTAAGGAATCCGGGGAGCTGTTTTTT. The V call is TRBV6-5, the J call TRBJ2-2, with D uncertain. This CDR3 region has 13 residues. Germline V gene lookup returns CDR1 MNHEY and CDR2 SVGAGI. Trimming cost V 4 bases and J 6 bases, with 9 bases left between them.